The 25 T cell receptor beta chains reported below all come from one sample, sequenced in a study. TCRdb passed the 5' RACE reads through MiXCR, listing each CDR3 protein once. This table holds 50,000 to 65,000 distinct CDR3 sequences, around 21% found once. Treg sorting used a CD4+CD25+CD127-/low gate. Material for sequencing was tumor-infiltrating Tregs sorted from the breast tumor. These receptors all come from a female donor with breast cancer.

This clonotype was counted a few times. The chain joins TRBV12-3 or TRBV12-4 to TRBJ1-5; a possible D gene is TRBD1 (6 bases). This CDR3 spans 15 amino acids. V was trimmed by 5 bases and J by 1 base, leaving 12 bases between them. DNA for the CDR3: TGTGCCAGCAGTAAATCAGGGGAAAGCAATCAGCCCCAGCATTTT. Amino acids: CASSKSGESNQPQHF.

This chain uses TRBV30 with TRBJ2-6; perhaps TRBD1 as D (6 bases). The CDR3 loop spans 20 amino acids. Per the germline V gene, CDR1 is GTSNPN and CDR2 is SVGIG (reference sequence). Trimming left V 0 bases short and J 0 bases short, with 21 bases between. The CDR3 region has the DNA TGTGCCTGGAGTGTACTTTTCGACAGGTCCATTAGCTCTGGGGCCAACGTCCTGACTTTC. Its translation: CAWSVLFDRSISSGANVLTF.

Details on this clonotype: One end of the junction is discordant with germline, which a read error may explain. This chain uses TRBV4-1 with TRBJ2-3; 8 positions match TRBD1. CDR1 MGHRA and CDR2 YSYEKL come from the germline V gene. The CDR3 sequence is 16 residues long. In nucleotides, the CDR3 is TGCGTCAGCAGTCCCGGACAGACAGGGGTTCTAGATACGCAGTATTTT. This gives the protein CVSSPGQTGVLDTQYF.

This clonotype was observed a single time. A much more abundant neighbour one base away suggests this may be a read error. The rearrangement uses TRBV28 and TRBJ1-2; D is ambiguous. Germline V gene lookup returns CDR1 MDHEN and CDR2 SYDVKM. This CDR3 has 12 residues. DNA of the CDR3: TGTGCCTGCAGTTTATTACACTATGGCTACACCTTC. Encoded protein: CACSLLHYGYTF.

This clonotype is termed medium-sized (0.01 to 0.1%). The V and J genes are TRBV5-1 and TRBJ2-7, with D unresolved. Trimming left V 0 bases short and J 3 bases short, with 1 base between. This CDR3 is 11 amino acids long. Germline V gene lookup returns CDR1 SGHRS and CDR2 YFSETQ. The CDR3 here is CASSLGYEQYF. The CDR3 nucleotides are TGCGCCAGCAGCTTGGGCTACGAGCAGTACTTC.

This clonotype was counted a few times. This sequence joins TRBV5-5 and TRBJ2-3, with D possibly being TRBD2 (6 bases). Germline lookup yields CDR1 SGHKS and CDR2 YYEKEE (reference sequence). Deletions cut 2 bases from V and 6 bases from J, with 10 bases between. The CDR3 is 13 residues long. The DNA for the CDR3 is TGTGCCAGCAGCTTATCCGCGGGGGATACGCAGTATTTT. Translated: CASSLSAGDTQYF.

The CDR3 reads CASSLAPGTSSYEQYF. The CDR3 nucleotides read TGCGCCAGCAGCTTGGCTCCAGGGACAAGCTCCTACGAGCAGTACTTC. The chain links TRBV5-1 to TRBJ2-7; TRBD1 is a possible D gene (6 bases). V gave up 0 bases and J gave up 0 bases, with 13 bases separating them. CDR3 length: 16 residues. Germline values: CDR1 SGHRS, CDR2 YFSETQ.

The sample holds many counts of this clonotype. Here the CDR3 reads CASSPWGGAWDGYTF. Here the CDR3 DNA reads TGTGCCAGCAGCCCCTGGGGGGGCGCCTGGGATGGCTACACCTTC. The chain uses TRBV7-9 and TRBJ1-2, with D possibly matching TRBD1 (6 bases). The CDR3 is 15 amino acids. V gave up 5 bases and J gave up 6 bases, with 19 bases separating them. Germline CDR1 and CDR2: SEHNR and FQNEAQ (reference sequence).

This clonotype occurred many times. The V and J genes are TRBV29-1 and TRBJ2-2; D is uncertain. From germline, CDR1 is SQVTM and CDR2 ANQGSEA. V was clipped by 7 bases and J by 6 bases, with 9 bases between them. The CDR3 is 11 residues long. CDR3 residues: CSAGFAGELFF. CDR3 nucleotide sequence: TGCAGCGCTGGATTTGCCGGGGAGCTGTTTTTT.

The table lists this clonotype with a few counts. The rearrangement uses TRBV11-2 and TRBJ2-1; 7 bases fit TRBD2. Losses at the gene ends were 6 bases for V and 7 bases for J; bases not matched to a gene: 15. There are 16 residues in the CDR3. Germline lookup yields CDR1 SGHAT and CDR2 FQNNGV. DNA of the CDR3: TGTGCCAGCAGAAATATAGCGGGTACCAAGACGAATGAGCAGTTCTTC. Amino acids: CASRNIAGTKTNEQFF.

This clonotype was recorded at least ten times. The chain couples TRBV4-3 to TRBJ1-6; TRBD1 matches 7 bases. The trim removed 1 base at V and 7 bases at J, leaving 7 bases unmatched. Germline V gene data show CDR1 as LGHNA and CDR2 as YSLEER. The CDR3 has 16 residues. The CDR3 DNA is TGCGCCAGCAGCCAAGCCCGACAGGGTGGAAATTCACCCCTCCACTTT. Encoded protein: CASSQARQGGNSPLHF.

This clonotype was detected ten times or more. The V call is TRBV5-1, the J call TRBJ2-7; possibly TRBD1 for D (5 bases). Germline V gives CDR1 SGHRS, CDR2 YFSETQ. The length of the CDR3 is 15 residues. Trimming removed 0 bases from V and 5 bases from J, with 15 bases in between. CDR3 nucleotide sequence: TGCGCCAGCAGCTTGGCTCCAGGGATACGGAACGAGCAGTACTTC. This gives the protein CASSLAPGIRNEQYF.

This clonotype was found a few times. The chain employs TRBV4-2 and TRBJ2-7; 9 bases line up with TRBD2. J was trimmed by 4 bases and V by 0 bases; bases with no gene match: 7. The CDR3 contains 16 residues. Germline assignment: CDR1 LGHNA and CDR2 YNFKEQ. This CDR3 is CASSQEKQSGRYEQYF. In DNA form, the CDR3 reads TGTGCCAGCAGCCAAGAGAAACAGAGCGGGAGGTACGAGCAGTACTTC.

This clonotype appeared a few times. V and J are TRBV4-3 and TRBJ2-3; 7 bases agree with TRBD1. Germline CDR1 and CDR2: LGHNA and YSLEER. The CDR3 length is 18 residues. Trimming cost V 0 bases and J 0 bases; bases outside gene matches: 9. The CDR3 DNA reads TGCGCCAGCAGCCAAGATCCCCTACAGGGGCTAAGCACAGATACGCAGTATTTT. The encoded protein is CASSQDPLQGLSTDTQYF.

This clonotype appeared a few times. The rearrangement links TRBV7-3 to TRBJ1-1; maybe TRBD1 (5 bases). The V and J ends lost 4 bases and 4 bases respectively, with 16 bases between them. CDR1 and CDR2 from the germline V gene are SGHTA and FQGTGA. The CDR3 has 15 residues. The chain's CDR3 is CASSSLGGMRTEAFF. The CDR3 nucleotides read TGTGCCAGCAGCTCCCTGGGGGGGATGCGCACTGAAGCTTTCTTT.

The chain recombines TRBV2 with TRBJ1-2; no reliable D call. Germline CDR1 reads SNHLY; CDR2 reads FYNNEI. V lost 3 bases and J 4 bases, leaving 9 bases between the germline ends. This CDR3 has 13 amino acids. The CDR3 sequence is CASSEFDGYGYTF. The CDR3 region has the DNA TGTGCCAGCAGTGAGTTCGACGGCTATGGCTACACCTTC.

This clonotype occurred a few times. This rearrangement joins TRBV4-1 to TRBJ1-5; D is unclear. This CDR3 has 16 residues. Trimming left V 0 bases short and J 1 base short, with 10 bases between. Germline lookup yields CDR1 MGHRA and CDR2 YSYEKL. DNA for the CDR3: TGCGCCAGCAGCCAAGATGACGGATTCAGCAATCAGCCCCAGCATTTT. This encodes CASSQDDGFSNQPQHF.

This chain links TRBV6-1 with TRBJ1-1; D unresolved. V shed 4 bases and J shed 3 bases, with 12 bases lying between them. The CDR3 extends over 14 amino acids. CDR1 MNHNS and CDR2 SASEGT come from the germline V gene. CDR3 sequence (DNA): TGTGCCAGCAGTGTGGCCAACCTAGACACTGAAGCTTTCTTT. This encodes CASSVANLDTEAFF.

Concerning this clonotype: An end of the junction differs from the germline gene, which may be a read error. The chain carries TRBV11-3 and TRBJ2-3; 11 nucleotides match TRBD1. This CDR3 has 15 amino acids. From germline, CDR1 is SGHNT and CDR2 YENEEA. The CDR3 protein is CASSGTGGQTDTQYF. The DNA for the CDR3 is TGTGCCAGCAGCGGGACAGGGGGGCAGACAGATACACAGTATTTT.

The J gene is TRBJ1-4, the V gene TRBV20-1; D not certain. CDR1 and CDR2 (germline): DFQATT, SNEGSKA (reference sequence). With 6 bases removed from V and 4 bases from J, the gap between germline ends came to 9 bases. The CDR3 extends over 12 amino acids. CDR3 amino acids: CSAPDGNEKLFF. The DNA for the CDR3 is TGCAGTGCCCCGGACGGTAATGAAAAACTGTTTTTT.

This clonotype was seen only a few times. This chain uses TRBV6-1 with TRBJ1-1; possibly TRBD1 for D (5 bases). Germline-derived CDR1 and CDR2 are MNHNS and SASEGT. The CDR3 covers 13 residues. Trimming took off 6 bases at V and 1 base at J, with 9 bases between the two ends. CDR3 nucleotide sequence: TGTGCCAGCAGCCAACAGGAGAACACTGAAGCTTTCTTT. Its translation: CASSQQENTEAFF.

The chain is built from TRBV5-4 and TRBJ2-7; tentatively, D is TRBD2 (6 bases). The germline gives CDR1 SGHNT, CDR2 YYREEE (reference sequence). The germline V and J ends were trimmed by 4 bases and 3 bases, with 11 bases remaining between them. The CDR3 loop spans 13 amino acids. DNA for the CDR3: TGTGCCAGCAGCGCGGGATATAACTACGAGCAGTACTTC. Amino acids: CASSAGYNYEQYF.

The chain employs TRBV5-1 and TRBJ1-6; 10 nucleotides line up with TRBD1. Germline CDR1 is SGHRS and CDR2 is YFSETQ. The CDR3 contains 15 residues. V shed 3 bases, J shed 13 bases, and the junction held 10 bases outside the gene matches. This CDR3 is CASSSDEGQGSPLHF. The CDR3 DNA is TGCGCCAGCAGCTCGGACGAGGGACAGGGGAGCCCCCTCCACTTT.

About this clonotype itself: One end of the junction varies from germline; a read error may be responsible. The chain joins TRBV5-1 to TRBJ1-2; D call uncertain. This CDR3 has 12 residues. CDR1 is SGHRS, CDR2 YFSETQ, per germline. Here the CDR3 reads CVSSLAEYGYTF. In nucleotides, the CDR3 is TGCGTCAGCAGCTTGGCCGAGTATGGCTACACCTTC. The whole variable domain, remainder taken from reference TRBV5-1 and TRBJ1-2, is KAGVTQTPRYLIKTRGQQVTLSCSPISGHRSVSWYQQTPGQGLQFLFEYFSETQRNKGNFPGRFSGRQFSNSRSEMNVSTLELGDSALYLCVSSLAEYGYTFGSGTRLTVV.

This rearrangement joins TRBV29-1 to TRBJ2-7; 11 bases fit TRBD2. Germline loops: CDR1 SQVTM, CDR2 ANQGSEA. The ends lost 5 bases at V and 1 base at J; junction bases unmatched: 4. The CDR3 has 14 amino acids. CDR3 region: CSVTGTSGSYEQYF. CDR3 nucleotide sequence: TGCAGCGTTACCGGGACTAGCGGTTCCTACGAGCAGTACTTC.